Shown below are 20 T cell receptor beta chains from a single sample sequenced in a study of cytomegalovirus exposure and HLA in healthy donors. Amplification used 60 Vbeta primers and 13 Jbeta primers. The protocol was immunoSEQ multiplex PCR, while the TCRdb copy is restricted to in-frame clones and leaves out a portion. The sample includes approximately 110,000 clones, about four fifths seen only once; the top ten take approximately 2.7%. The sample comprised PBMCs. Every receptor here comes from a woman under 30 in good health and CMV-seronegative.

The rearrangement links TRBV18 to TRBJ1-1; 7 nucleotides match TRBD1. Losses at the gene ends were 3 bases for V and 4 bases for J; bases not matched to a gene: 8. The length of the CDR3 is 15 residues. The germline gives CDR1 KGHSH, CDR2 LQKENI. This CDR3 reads CASSPRETGSTEAFF. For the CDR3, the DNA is TGTGCCAGCTCACCTCGGGAGACAGGGAGCACTGAAGCTTTCTTT.

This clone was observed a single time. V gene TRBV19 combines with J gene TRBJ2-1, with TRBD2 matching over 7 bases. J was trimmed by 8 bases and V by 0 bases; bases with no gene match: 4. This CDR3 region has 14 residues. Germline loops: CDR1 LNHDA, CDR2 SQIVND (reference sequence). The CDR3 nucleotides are TGTGCCAGTAGTATAGACAGGGAGGGTTATGAGCAGTTCTTC. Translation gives CASSIDREGYEQFF.

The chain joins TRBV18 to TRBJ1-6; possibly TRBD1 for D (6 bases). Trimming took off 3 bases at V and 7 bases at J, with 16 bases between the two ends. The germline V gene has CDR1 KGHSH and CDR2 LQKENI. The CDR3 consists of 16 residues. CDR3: CASSPTHREGNSPLHF. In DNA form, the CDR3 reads TGTGCCAGCTCACCCACCCACAGGGAGGGGAATTCACCCCTCCACTTT.

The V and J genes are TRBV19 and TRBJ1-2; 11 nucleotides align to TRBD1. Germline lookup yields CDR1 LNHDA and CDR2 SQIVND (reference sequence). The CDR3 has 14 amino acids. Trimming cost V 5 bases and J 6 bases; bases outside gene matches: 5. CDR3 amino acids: CASSLDRGQDGYTF. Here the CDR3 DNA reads TGTGCCAGTAGTTTGGACAGGGGGCAGGATGGCTACACCTTC.

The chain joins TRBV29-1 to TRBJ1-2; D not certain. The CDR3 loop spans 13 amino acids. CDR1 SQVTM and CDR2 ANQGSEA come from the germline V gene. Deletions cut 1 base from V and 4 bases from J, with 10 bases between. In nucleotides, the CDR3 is TGCAGCGTTGAAGGGCCGCTCCCCTATGGCTACACCTTC. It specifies CSVEGPLPYGYTF. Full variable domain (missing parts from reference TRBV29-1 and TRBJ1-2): SAVISQKPSRDICQRGTSLTIQCQVDSQVTMMFWYRQQPGQSLTLIATANQGSEATYESGFVIDKFPISRPNLTFSTLTVSNMSPEDSSIYLCSVEGPLPYGYTFGSGTRLTVV.

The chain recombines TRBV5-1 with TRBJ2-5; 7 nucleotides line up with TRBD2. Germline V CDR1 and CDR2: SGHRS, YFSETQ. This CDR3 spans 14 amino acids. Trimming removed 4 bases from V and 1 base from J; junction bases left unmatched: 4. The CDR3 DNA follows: TGCGCCAGCAGCCTGCGGGAGCGCCAAGAGACCCAGTACTTC. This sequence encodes CASSLRERQETQYF.

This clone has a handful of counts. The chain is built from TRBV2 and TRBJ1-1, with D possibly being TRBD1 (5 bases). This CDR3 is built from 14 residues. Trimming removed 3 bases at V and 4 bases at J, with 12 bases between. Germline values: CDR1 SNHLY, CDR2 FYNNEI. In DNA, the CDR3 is TGTGCCAGCAGTGAGGCAGGGTGGGTCACTGAAGCTTTCTTT. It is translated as CASSEAGWVTEAFF.

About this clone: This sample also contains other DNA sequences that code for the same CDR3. As DNA, the CDR3 is TGTGCCAGCAGTTTACTGCAGGGGGCCGCCGGGGAGCTGTTTTTT. Protein sequence: CASSLLQGAAGELFF. The chain is built from TRBV28 and TRBJ2-2; 8 bases agree with TRBD1. The CDR3 has 15 residues. J was trimmed by 6 bases and V by 2 bases; bases with no gene match: 5. Germline V gene sequence: CDR1 MDHEN, CDR2 SYDVKM.

As DNA, the CDR3 is TGTGCCACCAGCAGACTACAGGGCCATGGCTACACCTTC. Its protein is CATSRLQGHGYTF. The chain joins TRBV15 to TRBJ1-2, with D tentatively TRBD1 (6 bases). Deletions cut 2 bases from V and 6 bases from J, with 10 bases between. Germline V lookup: CDR1 LNHNV, CDR2 YYDKDF (reference sequence). This CDR3 spans 13 amino acids.

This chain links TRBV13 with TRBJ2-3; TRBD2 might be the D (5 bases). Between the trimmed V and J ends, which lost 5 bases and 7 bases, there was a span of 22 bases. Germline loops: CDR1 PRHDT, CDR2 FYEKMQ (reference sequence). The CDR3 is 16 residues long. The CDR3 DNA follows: TGTGCCAGCAGCCACATCTTGAGGGAGTCGCCACATACGCAGTATTTT. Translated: CASSHILRESPHTQYF.

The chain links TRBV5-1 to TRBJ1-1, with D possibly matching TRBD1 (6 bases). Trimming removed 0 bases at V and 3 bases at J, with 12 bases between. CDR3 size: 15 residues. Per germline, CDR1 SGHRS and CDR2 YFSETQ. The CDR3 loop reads CASSLVRGADTEAFF. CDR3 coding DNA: TGCGCCAGCAGCTTGGTTCGGGGGGCGGACACTGAAGCTTTCTTT.

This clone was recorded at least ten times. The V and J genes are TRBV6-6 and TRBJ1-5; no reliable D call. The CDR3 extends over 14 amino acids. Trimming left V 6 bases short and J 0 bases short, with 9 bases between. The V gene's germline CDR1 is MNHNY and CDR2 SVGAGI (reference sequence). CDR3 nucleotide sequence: TGTGCCAGCAGCTTGAGTAATAGCAATCAGCCCCAGCATTTT. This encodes CASSLSNSNQPQHF.

CDR3 nucleotide sequence: TGTGCCAGCTCGACAGGGGGACATAACGAGCAGTACGTC. Its translation: CASSTGGHNEQYV. V usage is TRBV18 and J usage is TRBJ2-7, with 9 bases fitting TRBD1. Germline V gene sequence: CDR1 KGHSH, CDR2 LQKENI. The CDR3 extends over 13 amino acids. J lost 5 bases, V lost 6 bases, and 5 bases had no gene match.

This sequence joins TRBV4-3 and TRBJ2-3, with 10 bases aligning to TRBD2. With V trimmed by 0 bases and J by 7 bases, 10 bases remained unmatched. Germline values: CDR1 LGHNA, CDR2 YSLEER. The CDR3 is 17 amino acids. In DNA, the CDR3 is TGCGCCAGCAGCCAAGACGGGACCGGGACTAGCGTGAATACGCAGTATTTT. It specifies CASSQDGTGTSVNTQYF.

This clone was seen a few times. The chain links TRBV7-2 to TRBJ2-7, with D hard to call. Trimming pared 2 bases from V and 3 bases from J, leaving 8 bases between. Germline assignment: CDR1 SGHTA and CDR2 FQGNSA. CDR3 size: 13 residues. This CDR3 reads CASSLQLLYEQYF. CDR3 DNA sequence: TGTGCCAGCAGCTTACAACTACTCTACGAGCAGTACTTC.

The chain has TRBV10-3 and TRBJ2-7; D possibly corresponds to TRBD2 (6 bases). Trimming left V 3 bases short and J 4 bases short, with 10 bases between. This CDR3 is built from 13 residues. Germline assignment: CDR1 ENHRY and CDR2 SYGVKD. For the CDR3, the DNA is TGTGCCATCAGTGACCTAGCGCCTTACGAGCAGTACTTC. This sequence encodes CAISDLAPYEQYF.

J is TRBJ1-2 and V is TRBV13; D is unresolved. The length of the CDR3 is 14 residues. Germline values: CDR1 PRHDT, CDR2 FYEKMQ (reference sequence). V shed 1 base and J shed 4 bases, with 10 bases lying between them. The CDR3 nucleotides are TGTGCCAGCAGCTTAGTCAGAGAGGTCTATGGCTACACCTTC. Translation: CASSLVREVYGYTF.

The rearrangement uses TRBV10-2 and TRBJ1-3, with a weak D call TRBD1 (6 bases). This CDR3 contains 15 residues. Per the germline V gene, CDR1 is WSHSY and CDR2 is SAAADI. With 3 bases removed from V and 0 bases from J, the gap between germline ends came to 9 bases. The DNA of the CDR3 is TGCGCCAGCAGTGATGACAGGAGCTCTGGAAACACCATATATTTT. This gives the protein CASSDDRSSGNTIYF.

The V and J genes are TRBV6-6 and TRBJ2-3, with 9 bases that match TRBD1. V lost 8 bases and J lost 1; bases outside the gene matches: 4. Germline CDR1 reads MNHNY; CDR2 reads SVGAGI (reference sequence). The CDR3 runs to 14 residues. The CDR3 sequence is CASGGQGGTDTQYF. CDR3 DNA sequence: TGTGCCAGCGGGGGACAGGGAGGCACAGATACGCAGTATTTT.

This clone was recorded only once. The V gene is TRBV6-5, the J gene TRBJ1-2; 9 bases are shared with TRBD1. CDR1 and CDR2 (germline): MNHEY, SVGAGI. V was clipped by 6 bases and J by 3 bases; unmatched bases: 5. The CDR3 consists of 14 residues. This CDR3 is CASRWDREDYGYTF. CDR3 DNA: TGTGCCAGCAGGTGGGACAGGGAGGACTATGGCTACACCTTC.